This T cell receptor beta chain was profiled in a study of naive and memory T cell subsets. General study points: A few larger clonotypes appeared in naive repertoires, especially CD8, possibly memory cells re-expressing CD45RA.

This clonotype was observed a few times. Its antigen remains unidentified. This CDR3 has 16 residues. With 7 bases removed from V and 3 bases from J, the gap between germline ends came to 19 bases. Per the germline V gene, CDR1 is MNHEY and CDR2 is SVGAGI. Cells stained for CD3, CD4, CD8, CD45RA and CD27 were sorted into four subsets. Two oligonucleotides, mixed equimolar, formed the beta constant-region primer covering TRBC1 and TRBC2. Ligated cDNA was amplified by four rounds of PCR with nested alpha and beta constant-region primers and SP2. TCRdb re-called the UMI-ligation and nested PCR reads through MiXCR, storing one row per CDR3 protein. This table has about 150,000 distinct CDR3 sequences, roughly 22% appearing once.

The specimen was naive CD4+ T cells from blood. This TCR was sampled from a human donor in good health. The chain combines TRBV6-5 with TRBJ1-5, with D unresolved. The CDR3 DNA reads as TGTGCCAGCAAAAGAGGCGGGCAGGCGAACAATCAGCCCCAGCATTTT. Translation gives CASKRGGQANNQPQHF.